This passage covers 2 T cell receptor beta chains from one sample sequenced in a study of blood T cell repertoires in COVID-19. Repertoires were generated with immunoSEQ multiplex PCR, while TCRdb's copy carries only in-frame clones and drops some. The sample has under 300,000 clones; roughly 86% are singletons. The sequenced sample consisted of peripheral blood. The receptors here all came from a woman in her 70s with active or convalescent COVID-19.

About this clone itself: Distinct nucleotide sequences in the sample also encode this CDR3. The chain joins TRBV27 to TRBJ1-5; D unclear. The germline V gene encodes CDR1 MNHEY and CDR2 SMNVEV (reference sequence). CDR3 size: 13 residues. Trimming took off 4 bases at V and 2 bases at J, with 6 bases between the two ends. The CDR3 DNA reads TGTGCCAGCAGTTCAGAAGGCAATCAGCCCCAGCATTTT. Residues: CASSSEGNQPQHF.

The CDR3 reads CASSYPGEGELFF. The CDR3 region has the DNA TGTGCCAGCAGTTACCCAGGGGAGGGGGAGCTGTTTTTT. The chain carries TRBV6-2 or TRBV6-3 and TRBJ2-2; possibly TRBD1 for D (6 bases). V shed 2 bases and J shed 8 bases, with 9 bases lying between them. The CDR3 totals 13 residues. The V gene's germline CDR1 is MNHEY and CDR2 SVGEGT.